These 7 T cell receptor beta chains share one sample of origin, sequenced in a study of OX40 agonist ivuxolimab in advanced cancers. The protocol was immunoSEQ multiplex PCR, while the TCRdb copy is restricted to in-frame clones and leaves out a portion. The table includes tens of thousands of clones, about 92% detected once. The sequenced sample was CD4+ or CD8+ T cells sorted from blood, obtained in a trial of the OX40 agonist ivuxolimab. These receptor sequences come from an adult with an advanced solid tumor such as melanoma, head and neck, liver or kidney cancer.

The chain couples TRBV5-1 to TRBJ1-2; no clear D gene. The V end was cut by 0 bases, the J end by 3 bases, with 9 bases between. Germline values: CDR1 SGHRS, CDR2 YFSETQ. The CDR3 runs 14 residues. The CDR3 loop is CASSLASADYGYTF. The CDR3 region has the DNA TGCGCCAGCAGCTTGGCCTCAGCTGACTATGGCTACACCTTC.

The CDR3 here is CASSVLEDHFTDTQYF. As DNA, the CDR3 is TGTGCCAGCAGCGTCTTAGAGGATCACTTCACAGATACGCAGTATTTT. The chain uses TRBV7-8 and TRBJ2-3; no clear D. Germline values: CDR1 SGHVS, CDR2 FQNEAQ. The CDR3 has 16 residues. Trimming took off 5 bases at V and 2 bases at J, with 17 bases between the two ends.

This rearrangement joins TRBV7-2 to TRBJ1-5, with 8 bases fitting TRBD1. The CDR3 totals 18 residues. CDR1 SGHTA and CDR2 FQGNSA come from the germline V gene. The junction had 20 bases not matched to a gene; V was cut back by 5 bases and J by 8 bases. The CDR3 nucleotides are TGTGCCAGCAGCACAGCCAACCAGGGGGCGTCCGTTTCGAAGCCCCAGCATTTT. This translates into CASSTANQGASVSKPQHF.

This chain links TRBV7-9 with TRBJ1-6, with D perhaps TRBD1 (6 bases). The CDR3 extends over 14 amino acids. Germline V gene lookup returns CDR1 SEHNR and CDR2 FQNEAQ (reference sequence). Trimming cost V 1 base and J 8 bases, with 9 bases left between them. The CDR3 loop is CASSLVQGYSPLHF. CDR3 DNA sequence: TGTGCCAGCAGCTTAGTACAGGGTTATTCACCCCTCCACTTT.

V gene TRBV28 combines with J gene TRBJ2-7; a weak D match, TRBD1 (6 bases). This CDR3 region has 14 residues. V gave up 3 bases and J gave up 1 base, with 10 bases separating them. Germline CDR1 reads MDHEN; CDR2 reads SYDVKM. This chain's CDR3 is CASSFAGDSYEQYF. For the CDR3, the DNA is TGTGCCAGCAGTTTTGCAGGGGATTCCTACGAGCAGTACTTC.

The J gene is TRBJ1-5, the V gene TRBV27; TRBD1 matches 9 bases. Per germline, CDR1 MNHEY and CDR2 SMNVEV (reference sequence). The CDR3 runs 14 residues. Germline trimming cut 3 bases from V and 4 bases from J; bases unmatched to any gene: 1. CDR3: CASSFGTGNQPQHF. The CDR3 bases are TGTGCCAGCAGTTTCGGGACAGGGAATCAGCCCCAGCATTTT.

The V gene is TRBV9, the J gene TRBJ2-3; maybe TRBD2 (6 bases). The CDR3 extends over 18 amino acids. Per the germline V gene, CDR1 is SGDLS and CDR2 is YYNGEE. The V gene lost 3 bases and the J gene lost 2 bases, with 22 bases spanning the gap. The CDR3 nucleotides read TGTGCCAGCAGCGCCCTAGTAGGTCCCGGCGGGGTCACAGATACGCAGTATTTT. Translated: CASSALVGPGGVTDTQYF.